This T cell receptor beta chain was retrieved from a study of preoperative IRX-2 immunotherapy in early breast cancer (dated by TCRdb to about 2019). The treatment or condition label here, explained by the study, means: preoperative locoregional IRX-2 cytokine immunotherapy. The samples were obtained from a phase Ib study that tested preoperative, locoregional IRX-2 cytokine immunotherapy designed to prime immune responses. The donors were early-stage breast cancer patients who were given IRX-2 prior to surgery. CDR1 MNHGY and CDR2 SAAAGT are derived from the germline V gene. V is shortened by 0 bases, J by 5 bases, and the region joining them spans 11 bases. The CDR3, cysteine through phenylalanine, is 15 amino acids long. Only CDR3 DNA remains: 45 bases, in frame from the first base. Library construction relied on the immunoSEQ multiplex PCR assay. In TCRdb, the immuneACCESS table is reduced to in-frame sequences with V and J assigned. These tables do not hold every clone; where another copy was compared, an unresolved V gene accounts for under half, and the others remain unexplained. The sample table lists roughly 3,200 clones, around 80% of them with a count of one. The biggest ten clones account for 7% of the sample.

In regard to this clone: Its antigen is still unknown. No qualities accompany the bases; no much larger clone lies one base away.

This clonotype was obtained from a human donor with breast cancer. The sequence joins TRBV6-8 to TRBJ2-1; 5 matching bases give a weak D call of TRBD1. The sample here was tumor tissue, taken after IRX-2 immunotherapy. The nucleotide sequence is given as TGTGCCAGCAGTTACTCGGCAGGGCGCCACAATGAGCAGTTCTTC. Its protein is CASSYSAGRHNEQFF.